The 15 T cell receptor beta chains in this list originate from one sample, sequenced in a study of PD-1 blockade in classical Hodgkin lymphoma. Documented time point: newly diagnosed, previously untreated cHL patient sample. The table came from immunoSEQ multiplex PCR; TCRdb's copy has only in-frame clones and leaves some out. The table includes approximately 35,000 clones, 94% detected once. The sequencing sample was made of peripheral blood mononuclear cells (PBMCs). These receptors came from a human donor with classical Hodgkin lymphoma.

The CDR3 bases are TGTGCCAGCAGCTTAGTGGGGGCATCCACCGGGGAGCTGTTTTTT. Its protein is CASSLVGASTGELFF. The chain links TRBV7-9 to TRBJ2-2, with a weak D call TRBD1 (6 bases). The V gene's germline CDR1 is SEHNR and CDR2 FQNEAQ (reference sequence). V shed 1 base and J shed 4 bases, with 10 bases lying between them. The CDR3 sequence is 15 residues long. Based on the CDR3 plus reference TRBV7-9 and TRBJ2-2, the full variable domain is DTGVSQNPRHKITKRGQNVTFRCDPISEHNRLYWYRQTLGQGPEFLTYFQNEAQLEKSRLLSDRFSAERPKGSFSTLEIQRTEQGDSAMYLCASSLVGASTGELFFGEGSRLTVL.

The V and J genes are TRBV4-3 and TRBJ2-3, with 12 nucleotides matching TRBD2. Germline V gives CDR1 LGHNA, CDR2 YSLEER. The CDR3 is 16 amino acids. The ends lost 0 bases at V and 4 bases at J; junction bases unmatched: 2. CDR3 coding DNA: TGCGCCAGCAGCCAAGATCCTAGCGGGGGGGCAGATACGCAGTATTTT. Translating it yields CASSQDPSGGADTQYF.

This clone was observed a handful of times. This sequence joins TRBV6-1 and TRBJ2-7, with D possibly called TRBD1 or TRBD2 (6 bases each). V dropped 3 bases and J dropped 2 bases, with 14 bases sitting between them. Germline lookup yields CDR1 MNHNS and CDR2 SASEGT. The CDR3 length is 15 residues. This CDR3 is CASSDLTGGPYEQYF. The CDR3 nucleotides are TGTGCCAGCAGTGACTTGACAGGAGGGCCCTACGAGCAGTACTTC.

The chain joins TRBV5-6 to TRBJ1-3; D is perhaps TRBD1 (6 bases). Germline V lookup: CDR1 SGHDT, CDR2 YYEEEE. This CDR3 region has 14 residues. The V and J ends lost 4 bases and 1 base respectively, with 9 bases between them. CDR3 coding DNA: TGTGCCAGCAGCCTACAGGGTTCTGGAAACACCATATATTTT. The encoded protein is CASSLQGSGNTIYF.

CDR3 coding DNA: TGTGCCAGCAGCGCCTCGACAGGGCAAGAGACCCAGTACTTC. It translates to CASSASTGQETQYF. The rearrangement joins TRBV9 to TRBJ2-5; 7 nucleotides agree with TRBD1. Looked up from germline, CDR1 is SGDLS and CDR2 is YYNGEE. With V trimmed by 3 bases and J by 2 bases, 4 bases remained unmatched. The CDR3 contains 14 residues.

The chain couples TRBV9 to TRBJ1-2, with TRBD1 as a possible D gene (6 bases). CDR1 is SGDLS and CDR2 is YYNGEE in the germline V gene. The CDR3 length is 14 residues. Deletions cut 3 bases from V and 1 base from J, with 10 bases between. CDR3 sequence reads: CASSGGGFNYGYTF. The DNA of the CDR3 is TGTGCCAGCAGCGGAGGGGGATTTAACTATGGCTACACCTTC.

The rearrangement links TRBV29-1 to TRBJ2-7; 7 bases line up with TRBD1. The CDR3 extends over 12 amino acids. The trim removed 6 bases at V and 0 bases at J, leaving 2 bases unmatched. The V gene's germline CDR1 is SQVTM and CDR2 ANQGSEA. The CDR3 coding sequence is TGCAGCGTGGGACAGACCTCCTACGAGCAGTACTTC. Translating gives CSVGQTSYEQYF.

This chain connects TRBV11-2 to TRBJ2-1, with unresolved D. V was shortened by 8 bases and J by 4 bases, with 18 bases between the two germline ends. There are 15 residues in the CDR3. CDR1 is SGHAT and CDR2 is FQNNGV in the germline V gene. The CDR3 region has the DNA TGTGCCAGCCGACCTGGGTCGGCCGCGTACAATGAGCAGTTCTTC. This codes for CASRPGSAAYNEQFF.

The rearrangement uses TRBV6-1 and TRBJ1-1; tentative D call: TRBD1 (6 bases). The V gene's germline CDR1 is MNHNS and CDR2 SASEGT. The CDR3 loop spans 13 amino acids. V was pared by 7 bases and J by 7 bases, with 16 bases between. The CDR3 region is CASILPGALEAFF. The CDR3 region has the DNA TGTGCCAGCATCCTTCCAGGGGCCCTTGAAGCTTTCTTT.

DNA for the CDR3: TGTGCCAGCAGCCAAGGGCTGGGGGTGAGTGATTCACCCCTCCACTTT. It codes for CASSQGLGVSDSPLHF. The rearrangement uses TRBV4-2 and TRBJ1-6; TRBD1 might be the D (5 bases). This CDR3 is 16 amino acids long. The V and J ends lost 1 base and 8 bases respectively, with 15 bases between them. Per germline, CDR1 LGHNA and CDR2 YNFKEQ.

The chain has TRBV7-9 and TRBJ2-1; 9 bases agree with TRBD2. After removal of 2 bases from V and 13 bases from J, the junction contained 9 bases not matched to a gene. The germline V gene encodes CDR1 SEHNR and CDR2 FQNEAQ (reference sequence). This CDR3 region has 14 residues. In DNA, the CDR3 is TGTGCCAGCAGCTTAAGGACCGGCGGGAGGGTTCAGTTCTTC. Translating it yields CASSLRTGGRVQFF.

This chain joins TRBV7-2 and TRBJ2-7; D is possibly TRBD1 (5 bases). V dropped 4 bases and J dropped 2 bases, with 12 bases sitting between them. The CDR3 is made up of 14 amino acids. The germline CDR1 and CDR2 sequences are SGHTA and FQGNSA. CDR3 DNA: TGTGCCAGCAGCTCTTCGACAGTAACCTACGAGCAGTACTTC. Protein: CASSSSTVTYEQYF.

The chain uses TRBV6-6 and TRBJ1-5; no reliable D call. Germline lookup yields CDR1 MNHNY and CDR2 SVGAGI (reference sequence). The germline V and J ends were trimmed by 2 bases and 8 bases, with 7 bases remaining between them. CDR3 size: 12 residues. CDR3 nucleotides: TGTGCCAGCAGTTACACCACCGAGCCCCAGCATTTT. This codes for CASSYTTEPQHF.

This chain uses TRBV2 with TRBJ2-3; no clear D. Germline lookup yields CDR1 SNHLY and CDR2 FYNNEI. The CDR3 sequence is 11 residues long. Trimming pared 7 bases from V and 6 bases from J, leaving 8 bases between. The CDR3: CASTPGDTQYF. The DNA of the CDR3 is TGTGCCAGCACTCCCGGGGATACGCAGTATTTT.

J is TRBJ1-2 and V is TRBV5-1; D is unresolved. Germline CDR1 reads SGHRS; CDR2 reads YFSETQ. The V end was cut by 4 bases, the J end by 5 bases, with 9 bases between. This CDR3 contains 12 residues. DNA for the CDR3: TGCGCCAGCAGCCTGGCCGGATATGGCTACACCTTC. Protein product: CASSLAGYGYTF.